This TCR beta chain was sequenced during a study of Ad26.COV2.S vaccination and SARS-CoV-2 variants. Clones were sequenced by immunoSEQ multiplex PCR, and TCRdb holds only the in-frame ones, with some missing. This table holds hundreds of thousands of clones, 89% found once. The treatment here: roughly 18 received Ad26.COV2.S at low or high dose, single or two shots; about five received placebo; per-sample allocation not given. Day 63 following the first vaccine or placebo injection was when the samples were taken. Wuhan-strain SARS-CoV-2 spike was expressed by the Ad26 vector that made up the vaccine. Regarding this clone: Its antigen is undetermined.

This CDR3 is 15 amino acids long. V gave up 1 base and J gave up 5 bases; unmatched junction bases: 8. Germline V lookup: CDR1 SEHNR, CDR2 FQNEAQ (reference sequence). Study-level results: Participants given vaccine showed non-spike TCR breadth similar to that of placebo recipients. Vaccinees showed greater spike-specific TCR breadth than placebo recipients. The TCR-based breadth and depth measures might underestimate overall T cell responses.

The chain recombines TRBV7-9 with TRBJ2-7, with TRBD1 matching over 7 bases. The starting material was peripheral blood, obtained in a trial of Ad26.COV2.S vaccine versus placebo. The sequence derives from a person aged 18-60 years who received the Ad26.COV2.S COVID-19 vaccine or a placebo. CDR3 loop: CASSLVRGRRNEQYF. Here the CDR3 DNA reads TGTGCCAGCAGCTTAGTAAGGGGGCGCAGGAACGAGCAGTACTTC.